This T cell receptor (beta chain) comes out of a study of glioma-infiltrating T cells after dendritic cell vaccination. Study in general: Patients received autologous tumor lysate-pulsed dendritic cell vaccination between about 2003 and 2013.

The PCR used 60 V beta and 13 J beta primers. The method was immunoSEQ multiplex PCR; TCRdb's version includes in-frame clones alone and lacks a portion of them. The table records approximately 100,000 clones, 75% to 85% of them present only once. Selection required adequate fresh-frozen tumor tissue plus more than two years' survival data. Isocitrate dehydrogenase mutation was absent in all glioblastoma patients. Trimming removed 5 bases from V and 1 base from J, with 11 bases in between. Germline V lookup: CDR1 LNHDA, CDR2 SQIVND (reference sequence). This CDR3 spans 14 amino acids. The sample in question was blood, obtained before dendritic cell vaccination. This clonotype was obtained from a human donor with glioblastoma. V usage is TRBV19 and J usage is TRBJ1-1; D might be TRBD1 (5 bases). The CDR3 DNA reads TGTGCCAGTAGTCCCTTCGACAGGAACACTGAAGCTTTCTTT. It codes for CASSPFDRNTEAFF.